This TCR beta chain was retrieved from a study of control samples from healthy donors and cancer patients. Repertoires were generated with immunoSEQ multiplex PCR, while TCRdb's copy carries only in-frame clones and drops some. Of 110,000 to 150,000 clones in the sample, over 90% were seen once. Germline lookup yields CDR1 LNHDA and CDR2 SQIVND (reference sequence). Unmatched junction bases numbered 5, after V lost 7 bases and J lost 0 bases. This CDR3 is 14 amino acids long. The TCR comes from a man aged 55 to 70 with colorectal cancer. Material: PBMCs. V gene TRBV19 combines with J gene TRBJ1-1, with TRBD1 identical over 7 bases. The CDR3 DNA reads TGTGCCAGTACTCTGGGACAGCTGAACACTGAAGCTTTCTTT. It yields the protein CASTLGQLNTEAFF.